This entry concerns a single T cell receptor (beta chain). The sample originates from a study of T cells in Graves' hyperthyroidism and ophthalmopathy. RNA transcripts gave rise to amplified TCR beta CDR3 regions. Using the HTBI primer set, a first-round RT-PCR was run on the TCR CDR3. TCRdb re-called the multiplex PCR reads through MiXCR, storing one row per CDR3 protein. The sample yields hundreds of thousands of distinct CDR3 sequences, around 20% seen once. The trim removed 0 bases at V and 4 bases at J, leaving 8 bases unmatched. This CDR3 comprises 16 residues. Germline loops: CDR1 SGHKS, CDR2 YYEKEE (reference sequence).

This sequence joins TRBV5-5 and TRBJ2-3; 7 nucleotides match TRBD2. This TCR was recovered from a man aged 30-40 years with Graves' ophthalmopathy. Sequenced material: blood. The CDR3 DNA reads as TGTGCCAGCAGCTTGGGACTAGCAAAAGGCGCAGATACGCAGTATTTT. It codes for CASSLGLAKGADTQYF.